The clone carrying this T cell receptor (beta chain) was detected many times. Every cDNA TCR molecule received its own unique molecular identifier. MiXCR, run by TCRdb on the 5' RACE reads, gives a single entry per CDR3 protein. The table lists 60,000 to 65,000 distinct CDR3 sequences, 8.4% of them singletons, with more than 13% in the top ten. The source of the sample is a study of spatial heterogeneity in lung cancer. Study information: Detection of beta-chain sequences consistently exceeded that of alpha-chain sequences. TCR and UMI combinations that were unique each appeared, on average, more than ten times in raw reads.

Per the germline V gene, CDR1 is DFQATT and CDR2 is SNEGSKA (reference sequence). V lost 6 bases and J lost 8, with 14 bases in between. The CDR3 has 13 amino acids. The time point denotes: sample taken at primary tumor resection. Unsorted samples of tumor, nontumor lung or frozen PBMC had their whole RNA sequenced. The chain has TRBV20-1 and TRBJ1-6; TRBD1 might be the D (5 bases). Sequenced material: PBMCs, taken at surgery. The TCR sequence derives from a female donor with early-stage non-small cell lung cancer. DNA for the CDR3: TGCAGTGCCAGCGGGGGGTTGGATTCACCCCTCCACTTT. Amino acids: CSASGGLDSPLHF.